This T cell receptor beta chain appears in the sequencing data of a study of shared clonotypes between healthy human individuals. Overall study context: The donor group consisted of a couple of women and a few men, aged 18 to 49. Three plates each covered CD4 naive and memory; CD8 naive two, CD8 memory one.

Overall study results and limits: Rarefaction analysis demonstrated incomplete sorted-subset sequencing notwithstanding large depth.

The sample holds one count of this clone. The antigen is undetermined. The sample has other DNA sequences that encode this CDR3 too. Authors' analysis steps: Filtering of immunoSEQ junctional sequences could not match full-length read filtering. Assay used: immunoSEQ multiplex PCR; TCRdb lists only in-frame clones, some missing. Clone size and V and J calls were adopted from that table, with D and trimming inferred from the DNA. In the table there are a few million clones, about 94% of which are singletons. Naive CD8 populations comprised CD45RO-negative cells positively selected for CCR7, excluding terminally differentiated effector memory CD45RA+ cells. Germline V lookup: CDR1 MNHEY, CDR2 SMNVEV (reference sequence). V dropped 3 bases and J dropped 2 bases, with 8 bases sitting between them. This CDR3 is built from 13 residues.

This clonotype was obtained from a man aged 18 to 30 in good health. Some clones in this sample may be carry-over from other donors' samples. V is TRBV27 and J is TRBJ2-7; TRBD1 or TRBD2 may be the D gene (5 bases each). Sequenced input: naive CD8+ T cells from PBMCs. This CDR3 is CASSFGGTYEQYF. The DNA of the CDR3 is TGTGCCAGCAGTTTTGGGGGTACCTACGAGCAGTACTTC.